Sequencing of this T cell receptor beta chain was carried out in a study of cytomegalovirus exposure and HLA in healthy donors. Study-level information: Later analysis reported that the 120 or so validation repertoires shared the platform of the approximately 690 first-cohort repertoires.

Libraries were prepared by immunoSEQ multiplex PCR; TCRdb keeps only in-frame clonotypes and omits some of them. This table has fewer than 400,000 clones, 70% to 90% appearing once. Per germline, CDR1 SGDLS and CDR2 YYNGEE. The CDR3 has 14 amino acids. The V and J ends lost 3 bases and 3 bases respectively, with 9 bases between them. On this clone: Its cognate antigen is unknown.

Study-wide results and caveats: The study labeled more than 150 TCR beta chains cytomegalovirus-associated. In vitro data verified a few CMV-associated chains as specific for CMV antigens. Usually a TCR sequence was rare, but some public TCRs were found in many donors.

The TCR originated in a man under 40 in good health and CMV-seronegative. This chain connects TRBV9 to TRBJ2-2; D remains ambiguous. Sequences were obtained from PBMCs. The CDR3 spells CASSAYRDTGELFF. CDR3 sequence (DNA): TGTGCCAGCAGCGCGTACCGAGACACCGGGGAGCTGTTTTTT.